The clone carrying this T cell receptor beta chain is a singleton in its sample. In the authors' workflow: Amplified reference gene primers provided the basis for estimating nucleated cell counts. TCRdb keeps only in-frame clones here, not all; method: immunoSEQ multiplex PCR. V, J and clone size are taken as reported in that table, and D and trimming were inferred from the DNA itself. The sample lists about 260,000 clones, 85% to 90% occurring once. Trimming pared 5 bases from V and 0 bases from J, leaving 7 bases between. The CDR3 runs 14 residues. The V gene's germline CDR1 is LNHDA and CDR2 SQIVND (reference sequence). The sample comes from a study of blood T cell repertoires in COVID-19. Study as a whole: Samples of COVID-19 (acute and convalescent) were obtained from the United States, Italy and Spain. The cDNA or gDNA used as material had been derived from T cells, B-cell-depleted T cells, or PBMCs.

The TCR originated in a middle-aged woman who had recovered from COVID-19. The rearrangement links TRBV19 to TRBJ2-2; D is unclear. Source material: peripheral blood. The chain's CDR3 is CASSGHANTGELFF. Written as DNA, the CDR3 is TGTGCCAGTAGTGGCCACGCGAACACCGGGGAGCTGTTTTTT. Combining the CDR3 with reference TRBV19 and TRBJ2-2 gives the whole variable domain DGGITQSPKYLFRKEGQNVTLSCEQNLNHDAMYWYRQDPGQGLRLIYYSQIVNDFQKGDIAEGYSVSREKKESFPLTVTSAQKNPTAFYLCASSGHANTGELFFGEGSRLTVL.